This TCR beta chain was recorded in a study of shared clonotypes between healthy human individuals. The repertoire was sequenced with immunoSEQ multiplex PCR; TCRdb's copy has only in-frame clones and lacks some. The repertoire holds about 1 million clones, about three quarters seen once, with approximately 1.5% in the top ten. J lost 4 bases, V lost 1 base, and 3 bases had no gene match. The V gene's germline CDR1 is SGHVS and CDR2 FQNEAQ. The CDR3 length is 15 residues. This TCR was sampled from a man aged 18 to 29 in good health. The genes are TRBV7-8 and TRBJ1-5, with 8 bases that match TRBD1. The sequenced sample was memory CD4+ T cells sorted from blood. Subset denoted: CD45RA-negative fraction. In DNA, the CDR3 is TGTGCCAGCAGCTTAGGGACAGGGAGAAATCAGCCCCAGCATTTT. It yields the protein CASSLGTGRNQPQHF.